This TCR beta chain was recorded in a study of T cells after posttransplantation cyclophosphamide. Sampled 1 year posttransplant, controls received myeloablative marrow transplants, methotrexate and a calcineurin inhibitor. In the case of this clone: Its antigen is still unknown.

Findings and caveats of the study: Recipient CMV seropositivity and CMV reactivation strongly tracked TRB clonality. TRB overlap between skin or GI tissue T cells and blood was limited. Later blood repertoires were often dominated by clones from the donor CD8+ memory compartment.

Germline V lookup: CDR1 SEHNR, CDR2 FQNEAQ (reference sequence). This CDR3 is 14 amino acids long. V lost 3 bases and J lost 4, with 10 bases in between. Assay used: immunoSEQ multiplex PCR; TCRdb lists only in-frame clones, some missing. The table lists approximately 21,000 clones, 86% of them singletons. The source was PBMCs, collected 362 days after allogeneic stem cell transplant with calcineurin inhibitor and methotrexate. The V gene is TRBV7-9, the J gene TRBJ1-5; D may be TRBD1 (6 bases). The TCR sequence derives from a female patient in her 30s who received an allogeneic stem cell transplant from an unrelated donor, was CMV-positive, and had acute and chronic GVHD. Some T cells may originate from the graft donor. The CDR3 spells CASSFRGQNQPQHF. The CDR3 nucleotides are TGTGCCAGCAGCTTCCGTGGACAGAATCAGCCCCAGCATTTT.